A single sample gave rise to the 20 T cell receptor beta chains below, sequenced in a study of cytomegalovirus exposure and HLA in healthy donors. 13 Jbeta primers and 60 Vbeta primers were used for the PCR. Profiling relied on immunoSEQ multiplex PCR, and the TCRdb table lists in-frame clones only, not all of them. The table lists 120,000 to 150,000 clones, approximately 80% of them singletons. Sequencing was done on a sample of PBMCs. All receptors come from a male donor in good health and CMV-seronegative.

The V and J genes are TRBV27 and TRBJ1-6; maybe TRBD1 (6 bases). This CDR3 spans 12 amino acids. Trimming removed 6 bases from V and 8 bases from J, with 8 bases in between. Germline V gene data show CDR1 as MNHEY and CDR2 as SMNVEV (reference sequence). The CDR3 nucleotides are TGTGCCAGCAGCCGACAGGATTCACCCCTCCACTTT. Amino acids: CASSRQDSPLHF.

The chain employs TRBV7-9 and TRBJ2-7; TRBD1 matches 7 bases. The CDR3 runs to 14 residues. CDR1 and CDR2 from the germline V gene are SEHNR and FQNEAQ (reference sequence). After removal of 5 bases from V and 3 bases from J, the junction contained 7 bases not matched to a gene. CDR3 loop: CASSPGQADYEQYF. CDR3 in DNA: TGTGCCAGCAGCCCCGGACAGGCGGACTACGAGCAGTACTTC.

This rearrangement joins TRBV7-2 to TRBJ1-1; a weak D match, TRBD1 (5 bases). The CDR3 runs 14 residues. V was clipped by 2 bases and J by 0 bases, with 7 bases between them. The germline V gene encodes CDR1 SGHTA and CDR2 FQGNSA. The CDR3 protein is CASSLRGLNTEAFF. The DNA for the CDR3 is TGTGCCAGCAGCTTACGGGGGTTGAACACTGAAGCTTTCTTT.

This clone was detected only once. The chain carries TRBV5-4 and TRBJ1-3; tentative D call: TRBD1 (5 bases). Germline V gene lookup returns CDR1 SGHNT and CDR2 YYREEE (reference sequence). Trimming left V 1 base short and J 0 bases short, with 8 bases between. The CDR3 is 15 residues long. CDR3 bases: TGTGCCAGCAGCTTGCCAGGGATCTCTGGAAACACCATATATTTT. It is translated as CASSLPGISGNTIYF.

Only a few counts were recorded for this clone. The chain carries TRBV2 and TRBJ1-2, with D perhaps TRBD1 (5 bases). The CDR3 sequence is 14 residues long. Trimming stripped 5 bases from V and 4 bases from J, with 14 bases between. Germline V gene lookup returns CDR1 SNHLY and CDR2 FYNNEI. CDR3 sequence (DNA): TGTGCCAGCAGTTCCTGGGGGGACTCCTATGGCTACACCTTC. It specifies CASSSWGDSYGYTF.

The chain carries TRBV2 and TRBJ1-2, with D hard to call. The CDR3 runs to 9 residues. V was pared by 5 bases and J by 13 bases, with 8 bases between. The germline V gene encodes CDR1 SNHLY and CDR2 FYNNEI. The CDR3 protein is CASSQGGTF. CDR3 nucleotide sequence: TGTGCCAGCAGTCAAGGCGGCACCTTC.

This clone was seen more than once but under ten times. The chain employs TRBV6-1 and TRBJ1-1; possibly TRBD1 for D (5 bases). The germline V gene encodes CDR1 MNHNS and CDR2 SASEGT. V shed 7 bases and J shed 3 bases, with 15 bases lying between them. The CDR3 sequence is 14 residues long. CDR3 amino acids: CASITQTAYTEAFF. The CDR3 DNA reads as TGTGCCAGCATCACACAGACAGCCTACACTGAAGCTTTCTTT.

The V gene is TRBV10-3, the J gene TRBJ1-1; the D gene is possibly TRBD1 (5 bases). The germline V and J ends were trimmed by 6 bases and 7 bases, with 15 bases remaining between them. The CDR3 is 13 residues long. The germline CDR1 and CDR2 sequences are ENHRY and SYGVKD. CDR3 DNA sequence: TGTGCCATCAGAGATTTCGACAGTAATGAAGCTTTCTTT. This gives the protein CAIRDFDSNEAFF.

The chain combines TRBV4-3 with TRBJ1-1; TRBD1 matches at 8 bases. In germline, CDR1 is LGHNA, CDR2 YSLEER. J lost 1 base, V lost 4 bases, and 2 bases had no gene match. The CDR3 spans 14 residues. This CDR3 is CASSPGTGNTEAFF. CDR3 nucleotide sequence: TGCGCCAGCAGCCCCGGGACAGGGAACACTGAAGCTTTCTTT.

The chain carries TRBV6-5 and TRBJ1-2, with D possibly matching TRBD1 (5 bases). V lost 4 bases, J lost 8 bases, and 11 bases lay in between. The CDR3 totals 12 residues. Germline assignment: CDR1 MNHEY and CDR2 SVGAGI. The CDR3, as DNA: TGTGCCAGCAGTTTGGGGGGGGAAGGCTACACCTTC. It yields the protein CASSLGGEGYTF.

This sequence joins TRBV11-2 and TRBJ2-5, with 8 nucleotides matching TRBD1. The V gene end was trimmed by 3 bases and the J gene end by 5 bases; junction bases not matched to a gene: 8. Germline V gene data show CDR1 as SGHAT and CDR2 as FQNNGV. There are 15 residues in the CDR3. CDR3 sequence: CASSFFSGGWETQYF. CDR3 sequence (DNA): TGTGCCAGCAGCTTTTTCTCAGGGGGCTGGGAGACCCAGTACTTC. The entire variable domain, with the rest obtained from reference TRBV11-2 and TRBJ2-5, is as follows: EAGVAQSPRYKIIEKRQSVAFWCNPISGHATLYWYQQILGQGPKLLIQFQNNGVVDDSQLPKDRFSAERLKGVDSTLKIQPAKLEDSAVYLCASSFFSGGWETQYFGPGTRLLVL.

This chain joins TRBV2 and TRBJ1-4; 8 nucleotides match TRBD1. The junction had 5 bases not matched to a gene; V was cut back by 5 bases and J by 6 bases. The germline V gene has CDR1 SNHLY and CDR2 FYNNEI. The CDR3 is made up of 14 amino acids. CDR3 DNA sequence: TGTGCCAGCAGTCAAAGGACAGGGCATGAAAAACTGTTTTTT. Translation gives CASSQRTGHEKLFF.

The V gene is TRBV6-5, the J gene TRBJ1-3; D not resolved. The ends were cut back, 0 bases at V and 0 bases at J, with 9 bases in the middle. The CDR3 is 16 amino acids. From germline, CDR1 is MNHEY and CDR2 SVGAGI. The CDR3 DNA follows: TGTGCCAGCAGTTACTCGTCCTGGAGCTCTGGAAACACCATATATTTT. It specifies CASSYSSWSSGNTIYF.

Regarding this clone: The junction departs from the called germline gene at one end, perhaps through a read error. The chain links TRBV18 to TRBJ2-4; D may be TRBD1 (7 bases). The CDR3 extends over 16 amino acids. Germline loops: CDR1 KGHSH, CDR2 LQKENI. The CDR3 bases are TGTGCCAGCTCACCGGCAGGGGGGCTTGACAAAAACAGTCAGTACTTC. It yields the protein CASSPAGGLDKNSQYF.

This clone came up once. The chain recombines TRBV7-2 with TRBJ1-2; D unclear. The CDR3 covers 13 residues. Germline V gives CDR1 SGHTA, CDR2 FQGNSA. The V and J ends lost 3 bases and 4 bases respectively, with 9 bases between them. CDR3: CASSFGSSYGYTF. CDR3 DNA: TGTGCCAGCAGCTTCGGGTCGTCCTATGGCTACACCTTC.

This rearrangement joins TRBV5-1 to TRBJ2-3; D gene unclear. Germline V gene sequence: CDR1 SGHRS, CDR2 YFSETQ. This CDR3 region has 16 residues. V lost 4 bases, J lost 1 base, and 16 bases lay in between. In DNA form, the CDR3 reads TGCGCCAGCAGCACCCCGGAATCGGCGGGCACAGATACGCAGTATTTT. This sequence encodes CASSTPESAGTDTQYF.

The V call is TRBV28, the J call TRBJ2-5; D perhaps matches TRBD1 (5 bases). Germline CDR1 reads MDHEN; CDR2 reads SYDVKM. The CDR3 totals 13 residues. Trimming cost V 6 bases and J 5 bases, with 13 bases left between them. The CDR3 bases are TGTGCCAGCAGCCCCTCCAAGGGGGAGACCCAGTACTTC. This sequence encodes CASSPSKGETQYF.

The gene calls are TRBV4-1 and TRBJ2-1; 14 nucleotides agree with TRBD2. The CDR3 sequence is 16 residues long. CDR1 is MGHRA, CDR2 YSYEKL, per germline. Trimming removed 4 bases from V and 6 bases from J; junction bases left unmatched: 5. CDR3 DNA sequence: TGCGCCAGCAGCCCCCTGACTAGCGGGGGGGCCAATGAGCAGTTCTTC. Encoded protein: CASSPLTSGGANEQFF.

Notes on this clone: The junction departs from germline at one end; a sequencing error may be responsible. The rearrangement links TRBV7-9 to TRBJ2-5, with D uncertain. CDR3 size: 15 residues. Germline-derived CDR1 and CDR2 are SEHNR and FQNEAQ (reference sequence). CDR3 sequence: CASSLTLSNQEAQYF. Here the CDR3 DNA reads TGTGCCAGCAGCTTAACACTTTCTAACCAAGAGGCCCAGTACTTC.

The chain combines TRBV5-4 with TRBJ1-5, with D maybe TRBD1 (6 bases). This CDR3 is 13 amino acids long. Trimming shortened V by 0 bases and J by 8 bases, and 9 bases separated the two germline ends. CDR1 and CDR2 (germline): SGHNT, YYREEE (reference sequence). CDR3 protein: CASSLDRAEPQHF. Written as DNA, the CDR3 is TGTGCCAGCAGCTTGGACAGGGCAGAGCCCCAGCATTTT.